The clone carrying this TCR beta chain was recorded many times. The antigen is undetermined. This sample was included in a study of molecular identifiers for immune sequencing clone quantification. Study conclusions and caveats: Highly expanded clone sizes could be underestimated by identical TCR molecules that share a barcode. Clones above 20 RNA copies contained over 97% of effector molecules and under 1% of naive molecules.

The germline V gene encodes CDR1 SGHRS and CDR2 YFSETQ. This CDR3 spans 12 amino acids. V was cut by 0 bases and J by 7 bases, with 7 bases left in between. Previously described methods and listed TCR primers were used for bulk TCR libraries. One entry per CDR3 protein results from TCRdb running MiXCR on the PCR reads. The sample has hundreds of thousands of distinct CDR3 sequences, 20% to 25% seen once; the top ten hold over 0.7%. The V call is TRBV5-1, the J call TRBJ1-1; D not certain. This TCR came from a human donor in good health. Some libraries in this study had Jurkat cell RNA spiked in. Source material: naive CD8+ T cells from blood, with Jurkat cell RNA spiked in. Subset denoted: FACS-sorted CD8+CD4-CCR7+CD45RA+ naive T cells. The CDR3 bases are TGCGCCAGCAGCTTGGTCAGAGGTGAAGCTTTCTTT. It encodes CASSLVRGEAFF.